This TCR beta chain was observed in a study of STAT3 mutations in large granular lymphocyte leukemia. Each sample's TCRbeta library yielded on average about 40,773 productive templates. Only in-frame clones appear in the TCRdb table, and some are missing; sequencing was by immunoSEQ multiplex PCR. Here the sample spans about 1,300 clones, 72% being singletons. Study observations and caveats: No sample exists from the first appearance of each clone. In about 30% of the 18 patients, new TCR clonotypes emerged after therapy. Every T-cell large granular lymphocyte leukemia patient had at least one immunodominant TCR beta clonotype. Some patients had dominant TCR clones larger than their STAT3 mutant burden.

The CDR3 runs 16 residues. Per germline, CDR1 SEHNR and CDR2 FQNEAQ (reference sequence). Deletions cut 1 base from V and 4 bases from J, with 16 bases between. A note on this clone: Its antigen remains unknown.

This clonotype originated in a woman in her seventies with T-cell large granular lymphocyte leukemia. Some clones in this sample may be carry-over from other donors' samples. The chain combines TRBV7-9 with TRBJ1-1; the D gene is possibly TRBD1 (6 bases). Sequenced input: peripheral blood mononuclear cells. The CDR3 protein is CASSLVAGAGGTEAFF. The CDR3 DNA sequence: TGTGCCAGCAGCTTAGTGGCAGGGGCCGGGGGCACTGAAGCTTTCTTT.